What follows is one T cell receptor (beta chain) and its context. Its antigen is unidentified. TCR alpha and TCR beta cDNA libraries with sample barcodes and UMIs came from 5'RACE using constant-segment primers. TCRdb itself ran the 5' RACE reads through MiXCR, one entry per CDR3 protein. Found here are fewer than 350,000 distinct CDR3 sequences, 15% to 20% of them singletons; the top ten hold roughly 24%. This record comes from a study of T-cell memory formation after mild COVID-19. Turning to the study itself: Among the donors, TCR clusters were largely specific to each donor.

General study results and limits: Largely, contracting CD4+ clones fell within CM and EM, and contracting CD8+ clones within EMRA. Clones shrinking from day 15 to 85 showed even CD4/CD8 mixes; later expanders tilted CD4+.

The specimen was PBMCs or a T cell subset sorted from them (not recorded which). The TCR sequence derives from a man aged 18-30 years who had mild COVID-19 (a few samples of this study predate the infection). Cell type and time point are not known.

CDR3 bases: TGCGCCAGCTCCGGCGGCTCCGGGGAGCTGTTTTTT. Residues: CASSGGSGELFF. The J gene is TRBJ2-2, the V gene TRBV23-1; D call uncertain. TRBV23-1 is given ORF status, its function remaining uncertain. This CDR3 comprises 12 residues. V was clipped by 8 bases and J by 6 bases, with 10 bases between them.